The 23 T cell receptor beta chains below all came from one sample that was sequenced in a study of blood T cell repertoires in COVID-19. Produced via immunoSEQ multiplex PCR; TCRdb's table is partial and in-frame only. Found here are hundreds of thousands of clones, more than 75% of them singletons; the top ten hold around 2.7%. The specimen was PBMCs or T cells enriched from blood (not recorded which). Every receptor here comes from a man aged 60 to 75 who had recovered from COVID-19.

This clone was counted a few times. The V and J genes are TRBV5-6 and TRBJ1-2; D may be TRBD1 (5 bases). This CDR3 spans 14 amino acids. CDR1 and CDR2 (germline): SGHDT, YYEEEE. The germline V and J ends were trimmed by 4 bases and 0 bases, with 10 bases remaining between them. Here the CDR3 reads CASSRRASNYGYTF. The CDR3 DNA follows: TGTGCCAGCAGCCGCAGGGCTTCTAACTATGGCTACACCTTC.

The rearrangement links TRBV5-5 to TRBJ2-4; 10 bases line up with TRBD2. This CDR3 is 15 amino acids long. V shed 3 bases and J 7 bases; nucleotides not matched to a gene: 7. CDR1 and CDR2 (germline): SGHKS, YYEKEE (reference sequence). The CDR3, as DNA: TGTGCCAGCAGCTCGCTAGCGGGAGTTACGAACATTCAGTACTTC. It translates to CASSSLAGVTNIQYF.

The chain has TRBV29-1 and TRBJ2-3, with 9 bases aligning to TRBD1. The junction had 7 bases not matched to a gene; V was cut back by 8 bases and J by 4 bases. This CDR3 is 13 amino acids long. Germline CDR1 reads SQVTM; CDR2 reads ANQGSEA. The CDR3: CSTKQGAADTQYF. Written as DNA, the CDR3 is TGCAGCACAAAACAGGGGGCGGCAGATACGCAGTATTTT.

The V and J genes are TRBV7-3 and TRBJ2-1, with 9 positions matching TRBD1. V was clipped by 5 bases and J by 6 bases; unmatched bases: 8. CDR1 and CDR2 from the germline V gene are SGHTA and FQGTGA. The CDR3 covers 15 residues. The CDR3 bases are TGTGCCAGCAGCCGAAACCCGGGACAGGGCAATGAGCAGTTCTTC. It yields the protein CASSRNPGQGNEQFF.

This chain uses TRBV30 with TRBJ2-1, with 7 positions matching TRBD2. Germline V CDR1 and CDR2: GTSNPN, SVGIG (reference sequence). The length of the CDR3 is 14 residues. V shed 4 bases, J shed 2 bases, and the junction held 5 bases outside the gene matches. CDR3 nucleotide sequence: TGTGCCTGGAAAGGCGGGAGTACCTACAATGAGCAGTTCTTC. Translating gives CAWKGGSTYNEQFF.

The CDR3 bases are TGTGCCAGCAGCCAAGATAGAAGTAATTCACCCCTCCACTTT. This gives the protein CASSQDRSNSPLHF. This chain joins TRBV4-2 and TRBJ1-6, with D hard to call. The CDR3 extends over 14 amino acids. Germline loops: CDR1 LGHNA, CDR2 YNFKEQ. V lost 0 bases and J lost 6, with 6 bases in between.

This chain uses TRBV5-1 with TRBJ2-1; TRBD2 agrees at 7 bases. V dropped 0 bases and J dropped 3; count of bases not matched to a gene: 3. The CDR3 runs to 15 residues. The germline V gene encodes CDR1 SGHRS and CDR2 YFSETQ. In DNA form, the CDR3 reads TGCGCCAGCAGCTTGGGGGCTAGCGGCTACAATGAGCAGTTCTTC. As protein: CASSLGASGYNEQFF.

This clone was recorded once. This chain connects TRBV19 to TRBJ1-2; 7 positions match TRBD1. CDR1 is LNHDA and CDR2 is SQIVND in the germline V gene (reference sequence). The CDR3 has 15 residues. J was trimmed by 0 bases and V by 4 bases; bases with no gene match: 5. As DNA, the CDR3 is TGTGCCAGTAGTACGACAGGGCCCGCTAACTATGGCTACACCTTC. This sequence encodes CASSTTGPANYGYTF.

This chain joins TRBV5-1 and TRBJ1-2; D uncertain. There are 12 residues in the CDR3. In germline, CDR1 is SGHRS, CDR2 YFSETQ. Trimming stripped 4 bases from V and 5 bases from J, with 9 bases between. The CDR3 spells CASSADMYGYTF. The CDR3 DNA reads TGCGCCAGCAGCGCTGACATGTATGGCTACACCTTC.

V gene TRBV4-2 combines with J gene TRBJ1-1, with 9 nucleotides matching TRBD1. The CDR3 sequence is 15 residues long. J lost 5 bases, V lost 2 bases, and 6 bases had no gene match. The germline V gene has CDR1 LGHNA and CDR2 YNFKEQ. The CDR3 nucleotides read TGTGCCAGCAGCCAATCACAGGGGGCCCAAACTGAAGCTTTCTTT. Its protein is CASSQSQGAQTEAFF.

The gene calls are TRBV30 and TRBJ1-6; no firm D call. Germline lookup yields CDR1 GTSNPN and CDR2 SVGIG (reference sequence). The CDR3 has 14 residues. V lost 1 base and J 13 bases, leaving 17 bases between the germline ends. The CDR3 sequence is CAWSDGRPGSPLHF. DNA for the CDR3: TGTGCCTGGAGTGACGGGAGGCCAGGTTCGCCCCTCCACTTT.

This chain connects TRBV18 to TRBJ2-1; 12 bases align to TRBD1. J gave up 7 bases and V 4 bases, and 8 bases lay outside the gene matches. Germline assignment: CDR1 KGHSH and CDR2 LQKENI. The CDR3 length is 16 residues. CDR3 DNA: TGTGCCAGCTCACTAAACCCGGGACAGGGGGCAAATGAGCAGTTCTTC. It encodes CASSLNPGQGANEQFF.

This chain links TRBV25-1 with TRBJ1-3; TRBD1 matches 7 bases. There are 15 residues in the CDR3. CDR1 and CDR2 from the germline V gene are MGHDK and SYGVNS. With V trimmed by 10 bases and J by 4 bases, 13 bases remained unmatched. CDR3 in amino acids: CATLQGPHKGNTIYF. CDR3 bases: TGTGCCACCCTACAGGGGCCTCACAAAGGAAACACCATATATTTT.

The CDR3 DNA is TGTGCCAGCAGCCAAGGGCTTTACTACGAGCAGTACTTC. It specifies CASSQGLYYEQYF. The J gene is TRBJ2-7, the V gene TRBV3-1 (or the pseudogene TRBV3-2); D remains unclear. This CDR3 spans 13 amino acids. Germline CDR1 LGHDT, CDR2 YNNKEL (reference sequence). Trimming took off 1 base at V and 3 bases at J, with 7 bases between the two ends.

The gene calls are TRBV6-6 and TRBJ2-7; possibly TRBD2 for D (5 bases). With 2 bases removed from V and 3 bases from J, the gap between germline ends came to 11 bases. CDR3 size: 14 residues. CDR1 is MNHNY and CDR2 is SVGAGI in the germline V gene (reference sequence). CDR3 sequence (DNA): TGTGCCAGCAGTTACGGGAAGCGGCGCTACGAGCAGTACTTC. Residues: CASSYGKRRYEQYF.

The genes are TRBV27 and TRBJ1-2, with 8 bases aligning to TRBD1. V shed 5 bases and J 0 bases; nucleotides not matched to a gene: 14. The CDR3 covers 18 residues. Per germline, CDR1 MNHEY and CDR2 SMNVEV (reference sequence). The CDR3 is CASSLTYGQGETNYGYTF. CDR3 bases: TGTGCCAGCAGTCTCACATATGGACAGGGCGAGACTAACTATGGCTACACCTTC.

The rearrangement joins TRBV6-2 or TRBV6-3 to TRBJ1-4; the D is unclear. Germline V CDR1 and CDR2: MNHEY, SVGEGT. This CDR3 region has 14 residues. The ends were cut back, 6 bases at V and 2 bases at J, with 10 bases in the middle. The CDR3 DNA reads as TGTGCCAGCAGCCCCAGGATGACTAATGAAAAACTGTTTTTT. It codes for CASSPRMTNEKLFF.

The rearrangement links TRBV18 to TRBJ1-4; 7 bases agree with TRBD1. J lost 2 bases, V lost 5 bases, and 8 bases had no gene match. The CDR3 covers 16 residues. Per the germline V gene, CDR1 is KGHSH and CDR2 is LQKENI. CDR3 in amino acids: CASSTRGQTTNEKLFF. The CDR3 nucleotides are TGTGCCAGCTCAACAAGGGGGCAGACGACTAATGAAAAACTGTTTTTT.

The rearrangement uses TRBV4-2 and TRBJ2-5; the match to TRBD2 covers 11 bases. Germline lookup yields CDR1 LGHNA and CDR2 YNFKEQ. Trimming removed 2 bases from V and 0 bases from J; junction bases left unmatched: 8. The CDR3 sequence is 18 residues long. CDR3 residues: CASSQMNLAGGYQETQYF. CDR3 DNA: TGTGCCAGCAGCCAAATGAACCTAGCGGGGGGTTACCAAGAGACCCAGTACTTC.

The rearrangement uses TRBV13 and TRBJ1-2, with D possibly matching TRBD1 (5 bases). V was pared by 2 bases and J by 5 bases, with 12 bases between. This CDR3 spans 14 amino acids. Germline CDR1 PRHDT, CDR2 FYEKMQ (reference sequence). The CDR3 sequence is CASSLSGHSYGYTF. The CDR3 DNA is TGTGCCAGCAGCTTAAGTGGACATTCTTATGGCTACACCTTC.

This chain joins TRBV9 and TRBJ1-2, with D hard to call. Germline V gene lookup returns CDR1 SGDLS and CDR2 YYNGEE. The V end lost 0 bases, the J end lost 8 bases, and 14 bases lay between the germline ends. The CDR3 loop spans 14 amino acids. CDR3 protein: CASSVGGGTLGYTF. CDR3 DNA: TGTGCCAGCAGCGTAGGGGGAGGAACATTAGGCTACACCTTC.

In its sample, this clone was seen a few times. The chain uses TRBV11-2 and TRBJ2-1; 7 nucleotides agree with TRBD2. The CDR3 is 12 amino acids. CDR1 SGHAT and CDR2 FQNNGV come from the germline V gene. The V gene end was trimmed by 5 bases and the J gene end by 8 bases; junction bases not matched to a gene: 3. The CDR3: CASSRTSHEQFF. In DNA form, the CDR3 reads TGTGCCAGCAGCCGGACTAGTCATGAGCAGTTCTTC.

This chain links TRBV3-1 (or the pseudogene TRBV3-2) with TRBJ1-2; D may be TRBD1 (6 bases). V lost 1 base and J lost 6, with 12 bases in between. The germline CDR1 and CDR2 sequences are LGHDT and YNNKEL (reference sequence). The CDR3 is 14 residues long. The chain's CDR3 is CASSQAGQFHGYTF. For the CDR3, the DNA is TGTGCCAGCAGCCAAGCCGGACAGTTTCATGGCTACACCTTC.